This T cell receptor (beta chain) was identified in a study of memory CD4+ T cells and cytomegalovirus serostatus. The wider study: This sample comes from healthy Belgian adults, several CMV seropositive, about 25 seronegative.

Study results and caveats: Of 150 to 200 reported CMV TCRbeta sequences, about 70 were found in memory CD4+ repertoires.

The sort gate was single viable CD3+CD4+CD8-CD45RO+ cells for memory CD4+ T cells. Total CD4+ T cells were enriched by CD4 positive selection. Original processing notes: After removing out-of-frame reads, under 2.5 million distinct TCRbeta sequences remained. Some clones are missing from TCRdb's copy, which holds only in-frame ones; the method was immunoSEQ multiplex PCR. Clone size and V and J calls were adopted from that table, with D and trimming inferred from the DNA. The repertoire has about 41,000 clones, around 79% of them found once; the top ten carry around 0.72%. In this sample, this clone turned up once. Its antigen remains unknown. The germline V gene encodes CDR1 GTSNPN and CDR2 SVGIG (reference sequence). J gave up 2 bases and V 3 bases, and 3 bases lay outside the gene matches. The CDR3 length is 13 residues.

The sample taken for sequencing was memory CD4+ T cells from blood. This clonotype was sampled from an adult in good health and CMV-seronegative. The chain employs TRBV30 and TRBJ2-7; 8 nucleotides align to TRBD1. CDR3 DNA: TGTGCCTGGAGGAGACAGGGGACCTACGAGCAGTACTTC. Amino acid sequence: CAWRRQGTYEQYF. Looking up the rest from reference TRBV30 and TRBJ2-7 gives the full variable domain: SQTIHQWPATLVQPVGSPLSLECTVEGTSNPNLYWYRQAAGRGLQLLFYSVGIGQISSEVPQNLSASRPQDRQFILSSKKLLLSDSGFYLCAWRRQGTYEQYFGPGTRLTVT.